The clone carrying this TCR beta chain showed up just a few times. The CDR3 is 13 residues long. V lost 2 bases and J 4 bases, leaving 7 bases between the germline ends. Per germline, CDR1 SGHTA and CDR2 FQGNSA. Template switching added a universal primer binding site, and final cDNA carried unique molecular identifiers. TCRdb itself ran the 5' RACE reads through MiXCR, one entry per CDR3 protein. Of some 760,000 distinct CDR3 sequences listed, 18% are singletons. This entry belongs to a study of identical twins. This sample also belongs to another study, concerning T cells expressing NK-cell markers. This second study notes: Most of the eight sequenced donors were classified as HCMV-seropositive, and one was classified as seronegative.

The sequencing input was PBMCs. This rearrangement joins TRBV7-2 to TRBJ2-3; D is unclear. The clonotype was recovered from a woman younger than 35 in good health. The CDR3 region has the DNA TGTGCCAGCAGCTTATTTCAAGCAGATACGCAGTATTTT. This sequence encodes CASSLFQADTQYF.